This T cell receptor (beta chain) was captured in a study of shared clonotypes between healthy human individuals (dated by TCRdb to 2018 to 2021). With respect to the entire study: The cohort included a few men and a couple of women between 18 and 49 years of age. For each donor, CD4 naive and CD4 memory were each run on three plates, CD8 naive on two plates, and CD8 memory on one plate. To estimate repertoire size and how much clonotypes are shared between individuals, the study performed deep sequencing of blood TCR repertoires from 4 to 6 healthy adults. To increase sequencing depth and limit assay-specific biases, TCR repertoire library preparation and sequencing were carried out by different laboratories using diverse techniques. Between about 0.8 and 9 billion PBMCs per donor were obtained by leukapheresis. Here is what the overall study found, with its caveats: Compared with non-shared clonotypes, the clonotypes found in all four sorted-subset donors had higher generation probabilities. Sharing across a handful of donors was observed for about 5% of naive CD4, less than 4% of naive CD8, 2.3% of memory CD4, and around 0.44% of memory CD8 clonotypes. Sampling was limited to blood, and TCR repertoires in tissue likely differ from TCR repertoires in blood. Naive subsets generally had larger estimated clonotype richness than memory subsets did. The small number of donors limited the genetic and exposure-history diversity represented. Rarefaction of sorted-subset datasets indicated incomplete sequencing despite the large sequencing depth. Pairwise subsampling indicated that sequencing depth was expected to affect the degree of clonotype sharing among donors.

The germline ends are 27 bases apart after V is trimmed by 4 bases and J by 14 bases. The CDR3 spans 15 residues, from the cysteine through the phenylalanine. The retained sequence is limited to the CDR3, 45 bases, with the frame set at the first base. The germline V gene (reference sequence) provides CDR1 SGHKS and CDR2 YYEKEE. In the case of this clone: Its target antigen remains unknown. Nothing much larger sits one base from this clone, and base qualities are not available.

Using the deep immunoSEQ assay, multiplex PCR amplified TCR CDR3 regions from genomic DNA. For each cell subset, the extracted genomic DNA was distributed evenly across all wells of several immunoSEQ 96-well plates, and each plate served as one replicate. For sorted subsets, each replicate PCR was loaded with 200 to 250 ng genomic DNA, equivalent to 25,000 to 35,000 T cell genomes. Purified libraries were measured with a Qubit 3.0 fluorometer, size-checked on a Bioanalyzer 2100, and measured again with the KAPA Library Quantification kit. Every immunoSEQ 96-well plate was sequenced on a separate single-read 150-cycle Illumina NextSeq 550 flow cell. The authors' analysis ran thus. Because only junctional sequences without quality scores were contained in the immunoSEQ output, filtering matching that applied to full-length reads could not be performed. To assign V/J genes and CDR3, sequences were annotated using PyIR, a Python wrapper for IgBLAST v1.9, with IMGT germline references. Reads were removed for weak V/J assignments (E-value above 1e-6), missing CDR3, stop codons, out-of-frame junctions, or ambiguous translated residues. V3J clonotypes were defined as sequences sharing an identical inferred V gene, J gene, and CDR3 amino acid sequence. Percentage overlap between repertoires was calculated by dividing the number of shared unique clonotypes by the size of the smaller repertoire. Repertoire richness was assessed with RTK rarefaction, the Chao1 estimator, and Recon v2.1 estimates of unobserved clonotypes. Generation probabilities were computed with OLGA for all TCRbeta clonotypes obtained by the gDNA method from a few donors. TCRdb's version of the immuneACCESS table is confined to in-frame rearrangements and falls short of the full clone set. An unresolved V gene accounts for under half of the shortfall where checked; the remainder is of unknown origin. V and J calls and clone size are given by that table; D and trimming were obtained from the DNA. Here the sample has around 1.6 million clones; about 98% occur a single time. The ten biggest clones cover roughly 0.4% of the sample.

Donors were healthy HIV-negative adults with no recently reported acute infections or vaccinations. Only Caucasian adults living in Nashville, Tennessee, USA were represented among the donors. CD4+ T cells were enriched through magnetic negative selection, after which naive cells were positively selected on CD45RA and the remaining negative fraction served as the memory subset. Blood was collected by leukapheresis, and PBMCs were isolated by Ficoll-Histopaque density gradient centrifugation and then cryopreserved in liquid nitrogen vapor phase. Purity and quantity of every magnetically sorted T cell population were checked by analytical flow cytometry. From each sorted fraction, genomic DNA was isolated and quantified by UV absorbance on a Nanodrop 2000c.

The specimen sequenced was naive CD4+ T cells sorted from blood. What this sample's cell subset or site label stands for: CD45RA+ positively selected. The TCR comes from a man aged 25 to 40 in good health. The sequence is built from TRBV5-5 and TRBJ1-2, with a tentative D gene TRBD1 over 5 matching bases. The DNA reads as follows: TGTGCCAGCAGCCCCCAGGGCAGTGGCCCTTTGGGGACGACCTTC. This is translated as CASSPQGSGPLGTTF.